The next 27 T cell receptor beta chains were all read from a single sample in a study of blood T cell repertoires in COVID-19. Some clones are missing from TCRdb's copy, which holds only in-frame ones; the method was immunoSEQ multiplex PCR. Of 150,000 to 160,000 clones listed, under 85% are singletons. The sample comprised peripheral blood. All receptors come from a man aged 60 to 75 with COVID-19, enrolled during active disease.

The V gene is TRBV14, the J gene TRBJ1-2, with 7 bases lining up with TRBD1. The germline gives CDR1 SGHDN, CDR2 FVKESK. The CDR3 contains 15 residues. With 1 base clipped from V and 7 bases from J, the junction kept 9 bases outside the gene matches. This chain's CDR3 is CASSQVDRVLGGYTF. The CDR3 nucleotides read TGTGCCAGCAGCCAAGTTGACAGGGTGCTGGGTGGCTACACCTTC.

This chain joins TRBV27 and TRBJ2-7; 11 bases align to TRBD2. Trimming at V came to 2 bases and at J to 2 bases, leaving 5 bases not matched to a gene. CDR3 length equals 16 residues. The germline gives CDR1 MNHEY, CDR2 SMNVEV (reference sequence). CDR3: CASSLTGTSGTYEQYF. CDR3 bases: TGTGCCAGCAGTTTAACCGGGACTAGCGGAACCTACGAGCAGTACTTC.

This clone was seen more than once but under ten times. The gene calls are TRBV28 and TRBJ1-2; the match to TRBD1 covers 9 bases. CDR3 length equals 15 residues. Trimming cost V 7 bases and J 0 bases; bases outside gene matches: 6. Germline V gene lookup returns CDR1 MDHEN and CDR2 SYDVKM. CDR3 nucleotides: TGTGCCAGCAATGGACAGGGGATGACTAACTATGGCTACACCTTC. It yields the protein CASNGQGMTNYGYTF.

V and J are TRBV7-8 and TRBJ2-1; TRBD2 might be the D (5 bases). This CDR3 has 16 residues. Germline CDR1 is SGHVS and CDR2 is FQNEAQ. The V end was cut by 1 base, the J end by 0 bases, with 10 bases between. This chain's CDR3 is CASSLVGVDSYNEQFF. The CDR3 DNA is TGTGCCAGCAGCTTAGTCGGGGTTGACTCCTACAATGAGCAGTTCTTC.

The rearrangement joins TRBV27 to TRBJ2-4, with no clear D. Germline loops: CDR1 MNHEY, CDR2 SMNVEV (reference sequence). The CDR3 covers 14 residues. Trimming shortened V by 6 bases and J by 1 base, and 10 bases separated the two germline ends. CDR3 region: CASRASLAKNIQYF. The CDR3 region has the DNA TGTGCCAGCAGAGCCTCTTTGGCCAAAAACATTCAGTACTTC.

The chain is built from TRBV6-5 and TRBJ2-1; 7 bases map to TRBD1. CDR3 length: 15 amino acids. The V gene end was trimmed by 3 bases and the J gene end by 8 bases; junction bases not matched to a gene: 10. Per the germline V gene, CDR1 is MNHEY and CDR2 is SVGAGI. As DNA, the CDR3 is TGTGCCAGCAGTTATAACAGGGGTCCTGGTTATGAGCAGTTCTTC. Translating gives CASSYNRGPGYEQFF.

This rearrangement joins TRBV7-2 to TRBJ2-6, with D possibly TRBD1 on 5 matching bases. CDR1 is SGHTA, CDR2 FQGNSA, per germline. V was cut by 4 bases and J by 4 bases, with 14 bases left in between. The CDR3 is made up of 16 amino acids. Written as DNA, the CDR3 is TGTGCCAGCAGCTCAAGGTTAGGGGTAGGGGCCAACGTCCTGACTTTC. Protein sequence: CASSSRLGVGANVLTF.

CDR3 DNA sequence: TGTGCCAGCAGCTTAAAGGGAGGGATGGTAGCGGGAGGGCGCTTCTACAATGAGCAGTTCTTC. This gives the protein CASSLKGGMVAGGRFYNEQFF. The chain joins TRBV13 to TRBJ2-1; 11 nucleotides match TRBD2. CDR3 length: 21 amino acids. Germline CDR1 PRHDT, CDR2 FYEKMQ (reference sequence). V dropped 2 bases and J dropped 3; count of bases not matched to a gene: 18.

For the CDR3, the DNA is TGTGCCAGCAGCTTCTCCCGGAGGACTAGCGGGATCAACTACGAGCAGTACTTC. Translated, it gives CASSFSRRTSGINYEQYF. This chain links TRBV7-9 with TRBJ2-7, with 12 bases fitting TRBD2. With V trimmed by 3 bases and J by 3 bases, 12 bases remained unmatched. The CDR3 is 18 amino acids. CDR1 SEHNR and CDR2 FQNEAQ come from the germline V gene (reference sequence).

This chain links TRBV14 with TRBJ1-5; D is uncertain. CDR3 length: 13 amino acids. V was shortened by 1 base and J by 11 bases, with 12 bases between the two germline ends. Germline CDR1 is SGHDN and CDR2 is FVKESK. Here the CDR3 reads CASSQGFGQAQHF. Here the CDR3 DNA reads TGTGCCAGCAGCCAAGGATTCGGTCAAGCCCAGCATTTT. The full variable domain, with the rest looked up from reference TRBV14 and TRBJ1-5, is EAGVTQFPSHSVIEKGQTVTLRCDPISGHDNLYWYRRVMGKEIKFLLHFVKESKQDESGMPNNRFLAERTGGTYSTLKVQPAELEDSGVYFCASSQGFGQAQHFGDGTRLSIL.

This clone showed up just once. J is TRBJ1-2 and V is TRBV28; D call uncertain. Germline-derived CDR1 and CDR2 are MDHEN and SYDVKM. The CDR3 is 15 amino acids. V was pared by 6 bases and J by 5 bases, with 19 bases between. CDR3 coding DNA: TGTGCCAGCAGGGAGGAGATACGAGATGGGTATGGCTACACCTTC. This translates into CASREEIRDGYGYTF.

A single count supports this clone. This sequence joins TRBV4-2 and TRBJ2-2; TRBD1 matches at 8 bases. Germline lookup yields CDR1 LGHNA and CDR2 YNFKEQ. The CDR3 is 15 amino acids. V was pared by 4 bases and J by 1 base, with 2 bases of the junction left unmatched. CDR3 region: CASSPGTGNTGELFF. The CDR3 nucleotides are TGTGCCAGCAGCCCCGGGACAGGGAACACCGGGGAGCTGTTTTTT.

The V gene is TRBV2, the J gene TRBJ1-6, with TRBD1 matching 8 bases. The trim removed 4 bases at V and 7 bases at J, leaving 3 bases unmatched. The CDR3 runs to 14 residues. Germline CDR1 and CDR2: SNHLY and FYNNEI. The CDR3 coding sequence is TGTGCCAGCAGTGGACAGGGGTACAATTCACCCCTCCACTTT. Its translation: CASSGQGYNSPLHF.

DNA for the CDR3: TGTGCCAGCAGGCGGGACAGGGGCCATGAAAAACTGTTTTTT. This translates into CASRRDRGHEKLFF. This sequence joins TRBV6-5 and TRBJ1-4, with 10 bases matching TRBD1. The J segment lost 6 bases and the V segment lost 6 bases, leaving 4 bases of the junction unmatched. The CDR3 sequence is 14 residues long. The germline V gene encodes CDR1 MNHEY and CDR2 SVGAGI.

The chain combines TRBV19 with TRBJ1-5, with 8 bases lining up with TRBD1. Germline V gene sequence: CDR1 LNHDA, CDR2 SQIVND (reference sequence). This CDR3 spans 16 amino acids. V lost 3 bases, J lost 0 bases, and 4 bases stayed unmatched. CDR3 sequence reads: CASSIRTGYSNQPQHF. The DNA of the CDR3 is TGTGCCAGTAGTATTAGGACAGGGTATAGCAATCAGCCCCAGCATTTT.

The gene calls are TRBV7-8 and TRBJ1-6; 7 bases map to TRBD1. This CDR3 region has 14 residues. After removal of 5 bases from V and 7 bases from J, the junction contained 5 bases not matched to a gene. Germline assignment: CDR1 SGHVS and CDR2 FQNEAQ. CDR3 in amino acids: CASSRDRLNSPLHF. As DNA, the CDR3 is TGTGCCAGCAGCAGGGACAGACTAAATTCACCCCTCCACTTT.

This chain links TRBV5-1 with TRBJ2-2, with D perhaps matching TRBD1 (5 bases). V was cut by 2 bases and J by 2 bases, with 7 bases left in between. Germline-derived CDR1 and CDR2 are SGHRS and YFSETQ. This CDR3 has 14 amino acids. The CDR3 sequence is CASSLRGNTGELFF. The CDR3 coding sequence is TGCGCCAGCAGCTTAAGGGGAAACACCGGGGAGCTGTTTTTT.

J is TRBJ2-1 and V is TRBV11-3; TRBD2 agrees at 7 bases. V was clipped by 5 bases and J by 5 bases; unmatched bases: 15. The CDR3 sequence is 17 residues long. CDR1 is SGHNT, CDR2 YENEEA, per germline. The CDR3, as DNA: TGTGCCAGCAGCATAACCTCCTCGCGGGAGCGAGACAATGAGCAGTTCTTC. The encoded protein is CASSITSSRERDNEQFF.

This chain links TRBV19 with TRBJ2-3; TRBD1 matches 7 bases. The germline gives CDR1 LNHDA, CDR2 SQIVND (reference sequence). The CDR3 contains 14 residues. V lost 5 bases, J lost 4 bases, and 6 bases stayed unmatched. This CDR3 reads CASSPTGWADTQYF. The CDR3 bases are TGTGCCAGTAGTCCGACAGGGTGGGCAGATACGCAGTATTTT.

The rearrangement joins TRBV10-3 to TRBJ1-1, with a weak D call TRBD1 (5 bases). Trimming took off 2 bases at V and 1 base at J, with 8 bases between the two ends. In germline, CDR1 is ENHRY, CDR2 SYGVKD. The CDR3 has 14 amino acids. CDR3 sequence: CAISEGAANTEAFF. The CDR3 DNA follows: TGTGCCATCAGTGAGGGGGCAGCGAACACTGAAGCTTTCTTT.

V usage is TRBV27 and J usage is TRBJ1-2; D ambiguous. Germline CDR1 is MNHEY and CDR2 is SMNVEV (reference sequence). V was pared by 2 bases and J by 8 bases, with 21 bases between. This CDR3 contains 16 residues. The CDR3 region is CASSLIAAGGYGGYTF. CDR3 bases: TGTGCCAGCAGTTTAATTGCCGCCGGAGGGTACGGGGGCTACACCTTC.

This chain uses TRBV29-1 with TRBJ1-2, with 12 bases identical to TRBD1. The V and J ends lost 6 bases and 8 bases, in that order; junction bases with no gene match: 7. The V gene's germline CDR1 is SQVTM and CDR2 ANQGSEA. There are 13 residues in the CDR3. In DNA form, the CDR3 reads TGCAGCGTCGGGGGACAGGGGGCGCTGGGCTACACCTTC. Amino acids: CSVGGQGALGYTF.

The chain recombines TRBV11-3 with TRBJ2-1; 8 bases agree with TRBD2. Germline V gene lookup returns CDR1 SGHNT and CDR2 YENEEA. V was pared by 2 bases and J by 4 bases, with 1 base of the junction left unmatched. The CDR3 has 14 residues. This chain's CDR3 is CASSLTGGYNEQFF. In nucleotides, the CDR3 is TGTGCCAGCAGCTTAACGGGAGGGTACAATGAGCAGTTCTTC.

The chain joins TRBV24-1 to TRBJ2-1; the match to TRBD2 covers 7 bases. CDR1 is KGHDR and CDR2 is SFDVKD in the germline V gene. This CDR3 is 15 amino acids long. Trimming at V came to 3 bases and at J to 6 bases, leaving 7 bases not matched to a gene. CDR3 loop: CATSDPGLDSNEQFF. The DNA of the CDR3 is TGTGCCACCAGTGATCCAGGACTAGACTCCAATGAGCAGTTCTTC.

This chain links TRBV9 with TRBJ1-6; no reliable D call. Trimming shortened V by 3 bases and J by 6 bases, and 16 bases separated the two germline ends. The CDR3 sequence is 16 residues long. CDR1 is SGDLS, CDR2 YYNGEE, per germline. As DNA, the CDR3 is TGTGCCAGCAGCGAACAAGTTCAATCTGGTAATTCACCCCTCCACTTT. This encodes CASSEQVQSGNSPLHF.

This clone was observed a single time. This sample also contains other DNA sequences that code for the same CDR3. The chain employs TRBV12-3 or TRBV12-4 and TRBJ1-5; no firm D call. The CDR3 spans 13 residues. Trimming removed 3 bases from V and 6 bases from J, with 9 bases in between. Written as DNA, the CDR3 is TGTGCCAGCAGTTTCGCGGGCGGTCAGCCCCAGCATTTT. It is translated as CASSFAGGQPQHF.

The gene calls are TRBV6-5 and TRBJ1-5, with 8 bases lining up with TRBD1. The CDR3 is 15 amino acids. Germline assignment: CDR1 MNHEY and CDR2 SVGAGI. Trimming cost V 2 bases and J 5 bases; bases outside gene matches: 5. The CDR3 nucleotides read TGTGCCAGCAGTTACCTCAGGGGGCACGATCAGCCCCAGCATTTT. This sequence encodes CASSYLRGHDQPQHF.